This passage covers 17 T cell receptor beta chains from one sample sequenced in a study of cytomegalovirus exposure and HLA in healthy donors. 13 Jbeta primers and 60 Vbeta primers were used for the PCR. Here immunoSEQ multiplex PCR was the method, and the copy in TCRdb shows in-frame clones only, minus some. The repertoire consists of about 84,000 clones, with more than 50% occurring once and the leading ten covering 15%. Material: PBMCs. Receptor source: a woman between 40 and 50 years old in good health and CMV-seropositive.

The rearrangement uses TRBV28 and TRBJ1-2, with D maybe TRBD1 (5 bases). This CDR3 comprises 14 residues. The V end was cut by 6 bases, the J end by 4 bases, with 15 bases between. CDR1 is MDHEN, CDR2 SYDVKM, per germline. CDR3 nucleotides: TGTGCCAGCAGGGACGACGGGGGAGGCTATGGCTACACCTTC. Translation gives CASRDDGGGYGYTF.

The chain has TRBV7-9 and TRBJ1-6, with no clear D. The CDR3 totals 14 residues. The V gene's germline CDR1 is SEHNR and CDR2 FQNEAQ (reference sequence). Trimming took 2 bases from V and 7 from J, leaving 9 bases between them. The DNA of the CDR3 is TGTGCCAGCAGCTTACGACACCTAAATTCACCCCTCCACTTT. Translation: CASSLRHLNSPLHF.

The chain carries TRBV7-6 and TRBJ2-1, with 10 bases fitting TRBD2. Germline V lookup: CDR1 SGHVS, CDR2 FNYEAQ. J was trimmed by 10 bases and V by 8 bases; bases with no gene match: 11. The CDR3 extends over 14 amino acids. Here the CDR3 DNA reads TGTGCCAGCGGTAGTCTAGCGGGAGACACGGAGCAGTTCTTC. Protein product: CASGSLAGDTEQFF. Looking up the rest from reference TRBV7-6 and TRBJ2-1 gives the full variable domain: GAGVSQSPRYKVTKRGQDVALRCDPISGHVSLYWYRQALGQGPEFLTYFNYEAQQDKSGLPNDRFSAERPEGSISTLTIQRTEQRDSAMYRCASGSLAGDTEQFFGPGTRLTVL.

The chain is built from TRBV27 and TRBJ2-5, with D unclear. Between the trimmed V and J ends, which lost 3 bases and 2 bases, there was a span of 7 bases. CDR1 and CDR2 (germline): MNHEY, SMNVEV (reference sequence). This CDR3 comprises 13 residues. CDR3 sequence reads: CASSLSRQETQYF. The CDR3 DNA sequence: TGTGCCAGCAGTTTGAGTCGACAAGAGACCCAGTACTTC.

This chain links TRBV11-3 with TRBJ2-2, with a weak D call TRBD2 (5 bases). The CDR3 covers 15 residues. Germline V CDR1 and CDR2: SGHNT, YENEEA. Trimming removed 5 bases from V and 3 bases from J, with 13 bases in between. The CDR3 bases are TGTGCCAGCAGCCCCTCCTCCGGGGACACCGGGGAGCTGTTTTTT. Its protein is CASSPSSGDTGELFF.

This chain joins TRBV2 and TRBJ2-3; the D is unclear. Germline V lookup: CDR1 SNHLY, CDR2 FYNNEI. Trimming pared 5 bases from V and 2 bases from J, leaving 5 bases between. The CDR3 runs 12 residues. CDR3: CASSLFTDTQYF. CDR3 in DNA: TGTGCCAGCAGTCTTTTCACAGATACGCAGTATTTT.

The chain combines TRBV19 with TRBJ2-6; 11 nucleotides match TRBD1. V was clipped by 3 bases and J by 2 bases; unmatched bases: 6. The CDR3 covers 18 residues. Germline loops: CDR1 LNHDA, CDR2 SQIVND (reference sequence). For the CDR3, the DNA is TGTGCCAGTAGTATGATTGGGACAGGGGGAGCTGGGGCCAACGTCCTGACTTTC. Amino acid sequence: CASSMIGTGGAGANVLTF.

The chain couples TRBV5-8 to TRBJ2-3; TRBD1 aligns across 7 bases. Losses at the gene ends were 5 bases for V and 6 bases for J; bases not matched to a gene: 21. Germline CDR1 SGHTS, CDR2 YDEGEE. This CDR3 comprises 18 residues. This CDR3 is CASRPILRQGASTDTQYF. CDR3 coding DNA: TGTGCCAGCAGACCTATATTAAGACAGGGCGCCTCGACGGATACGCAGTATTTT.

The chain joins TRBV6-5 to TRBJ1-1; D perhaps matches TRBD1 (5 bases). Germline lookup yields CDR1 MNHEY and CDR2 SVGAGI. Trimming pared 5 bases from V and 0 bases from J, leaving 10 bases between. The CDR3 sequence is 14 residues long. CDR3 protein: CASSRQTMNTEAFF. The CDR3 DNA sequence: TGTGCCAGCAGTCGACAGACCATGAACACTGAAGCTTTCTTT.

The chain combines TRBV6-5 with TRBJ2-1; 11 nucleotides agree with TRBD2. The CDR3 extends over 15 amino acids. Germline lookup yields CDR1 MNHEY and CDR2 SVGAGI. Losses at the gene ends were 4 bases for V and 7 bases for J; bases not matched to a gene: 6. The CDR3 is CASSSLAGGLNEQFF. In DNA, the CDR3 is TGTGCCAGCAGTTCTTTAGCGGGAGGGCTGAATGAGCAGTTCTTC.

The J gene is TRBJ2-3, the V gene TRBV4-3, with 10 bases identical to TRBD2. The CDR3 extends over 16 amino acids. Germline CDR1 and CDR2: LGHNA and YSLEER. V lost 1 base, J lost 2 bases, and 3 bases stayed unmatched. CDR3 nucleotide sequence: TGCGCCAGCAGCCAAGCAGCGGGAGGGCTCACAGATACGCAGTATTTT. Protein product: CASSQAAGGLTDTQYF.

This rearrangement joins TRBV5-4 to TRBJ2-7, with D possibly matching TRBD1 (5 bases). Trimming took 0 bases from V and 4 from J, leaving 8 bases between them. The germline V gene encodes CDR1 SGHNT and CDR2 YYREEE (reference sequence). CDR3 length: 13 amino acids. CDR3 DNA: TGTGCCAGCAGCTTGGCAGGGCGTTACGAGCAGTACTTC. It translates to CASSLAGRYEQYF. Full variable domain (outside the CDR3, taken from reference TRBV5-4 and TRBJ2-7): ETGVTQSPTHLIKTRGQQVTLRCSSQSGHNTVSWYQQALGQGPQFIFQYYREEENGRGNFPPRFSGLQFPNYSSELNVNALELDDSALYLCASSLAGRYEQYFGPGTRLTVT.

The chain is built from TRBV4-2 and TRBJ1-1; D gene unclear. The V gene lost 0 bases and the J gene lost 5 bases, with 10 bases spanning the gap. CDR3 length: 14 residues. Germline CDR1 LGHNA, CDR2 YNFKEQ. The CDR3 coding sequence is TGTGCCAGCAGCCAAGATGTCGAGGAGACTGAAGCTTTCTTT. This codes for CASSQDVEETEAFF.

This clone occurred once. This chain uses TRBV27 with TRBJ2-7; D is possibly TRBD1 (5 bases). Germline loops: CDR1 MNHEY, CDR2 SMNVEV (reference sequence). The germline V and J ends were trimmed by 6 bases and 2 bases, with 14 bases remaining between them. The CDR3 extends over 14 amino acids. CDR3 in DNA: TGTGCCAGCAGCCCAAATCGACAGACCTACGAGCAGTACTTC. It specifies CASSPNRQTYEQYF.

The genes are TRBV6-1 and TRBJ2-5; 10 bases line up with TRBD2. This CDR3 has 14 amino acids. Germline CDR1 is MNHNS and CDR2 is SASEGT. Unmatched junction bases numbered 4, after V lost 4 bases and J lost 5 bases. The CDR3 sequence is CASSVLAGMETQYF. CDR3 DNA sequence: TGTGCCAGCAGTGTACTAGCGGGAATGGAGACCCAGTACTTC.

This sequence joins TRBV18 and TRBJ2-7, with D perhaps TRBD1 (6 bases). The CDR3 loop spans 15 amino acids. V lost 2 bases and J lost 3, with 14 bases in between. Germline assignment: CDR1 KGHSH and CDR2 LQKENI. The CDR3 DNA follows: TGTGCCAGCTCACCAAACGAGGACAGCTTCTACGAGCAGTACTTC. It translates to CASSPNEDSFYEQYF. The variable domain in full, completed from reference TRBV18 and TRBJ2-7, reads NAGVMQNPRHLVRRRGQEARLRCSPMKGHSHVYWYRQLPEEGLKFMVYLQKENIIDESGMPKERFSAEFPKEGPSILRIQQVVRGDSAAYFCASSPNEDSFYEQYFGPGTRLTVT.

The CDR3 DNA follows: TGCGCCAGCAGCCAACTAGCGGGGGGGAGGGAGACCCAGTACTTC. This sequence encodes CASSQLAGGRETQYF. The chain carries TRBV4-1 and TRBJ2-5; 12 bases agree with TRBD2. The CDR3 covers 15 residues. V gave up 2 bases and J gave up 5 bases; unmatched junction bases: 3. Germline CDR1 MGHRA, CDR2 YSYEKL.